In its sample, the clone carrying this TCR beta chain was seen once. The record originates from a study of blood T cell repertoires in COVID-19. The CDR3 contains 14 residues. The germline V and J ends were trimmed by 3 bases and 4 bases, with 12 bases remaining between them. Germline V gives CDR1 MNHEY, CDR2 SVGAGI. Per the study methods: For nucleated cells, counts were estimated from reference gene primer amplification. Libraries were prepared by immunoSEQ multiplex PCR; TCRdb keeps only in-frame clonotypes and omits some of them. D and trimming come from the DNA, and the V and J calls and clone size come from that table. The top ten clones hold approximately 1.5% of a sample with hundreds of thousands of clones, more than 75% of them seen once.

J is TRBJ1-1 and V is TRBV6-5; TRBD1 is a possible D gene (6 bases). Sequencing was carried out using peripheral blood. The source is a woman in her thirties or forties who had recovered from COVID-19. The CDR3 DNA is TGTGCCAGCAGTTATTGGGAGGGGGGCACTGAAGCTTTCTTT. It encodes CASSYWEGGTEAFF.